This TCR beta chain comes out of a study of regulatory T cells in long-lasting Graves disease. Study outcomes and limitations: Persistent patients shared 2,500 to 3,000 public clonotypes among themselves. Newly diagnosed patients shared fewer, at around 970.

With iRepertoire HTBI primers and Arm-PCR of CDR3 regions, TCR beta libraries were built. Under the authors' procedure: Samples collectively showed 62 TRBV and roughly 15 TRBJ segments. TCRdb processed the multiplex PCR reads anew with MiXCR; each CDR3 protein has one entry. The V and J calls were not made by the authors but by TCRdb's processing. The sample holds roughly 400,000 distinct CDR3 sequences, about 17% seen once. This clonotype was seen ten or more times. Its antigen is unknown. Specified time point: newly diagnosed GD, antithyroid drugs for less than 3 months. Extracted PBMC RNA gave rise to the TCR library. The CDR3 sequence is 14 residues long. From germline, CDR1 is MNHEY and CDR2 SMNVEV (reference sequence). V was clipped by 2 bases and J by 0 bases, with 8 bases between them. The same data also went into a second study, on T cells in Graves' hyperthyroidism and ophthalmopathy. That source notes: A set of HTBI primers served as the primers for a first-round RT-PCR of the TCR CDR3. Ophthalmopathy cases were set apart from stable hyperthyroidism by a 13 V-J model.

Material: peripheral blood mononuclear cells (PBMCs), obtained at new diagnosis, from a patient treated with antithyroid drugs. The TCR originated in a woman aged 18-29 years with Graves disease. The chain joins TRBV27 to TRBJ2-7; D is ambiguous. The CDR3 region is CASSLQSFSYEQYF. For the CDR3, the DNA is TGTGCCAGCAGTTTACAGAGCTTCTCCTACGAGCAGTACTTC.